The rows below give T cell receptor beta chains drawn from one sample of a study of blood T cell repertoires in COVID-19. Libraries were prepared by immunoSEQ multiplex PCR; TCRdb keeps only in-frame clonotypes and omits some of them. The sample lists about 140,000 clones; about 90% were seen once. Sequencing was done on a sample of peripheral blood. These receptors came from a man aged 60 to 75 with active or convalescent COVID-19. Both conserved end residues are part of each CDR3. Each record gives: V gene, CDR3 protein.

TRBV24-1	CATSETGGAGETQYF
TRBV28	CASSLSGRTGELFF
TRBV15	CATSRDATGGQYF
TRBV6-5	CASRGQKPRETQYF
TRBV28	CASSLAGTGGNTIYF
TRBV5-1	CASGIMGGSGYEQFF
TRBV7-9	CASSLVRGGFRETQYF
TRBV5-1	CASRISGASSYNEQFF
TRBV18	CASSPPKGVHQNSPLHF
TRBV4-3	CASSHDWDREWADTQYF
TRBV2	CASSPGQYGYTF
TRBV7-9	CASSLGGFEAFF
TRBV10-3	CAISQGLSNTEAFF
TRBV7-9	CASSLEGEGPWAVGVF
TRBV18	CASSPYRAQENSPLHF
TRBV5-1	CASSLRGRVETQYF
TRBV11-2	CASSLAGATNEKLFF
TRBV6-5	CASMERSSYNEQFF
TRBV28	CASSLYGTAYNEQFF
TRBV28	CASRTGQAYEQYF
TRBV5-6	CASSWQVQETQYF
TRBV18	CASSPLGLADYEQYF
TRBV28	CASASAAFYNEQFF
TRBV5-1	CASSLGQTVIKETQYF
TRBV4-1	CASSQSKRGLGNQPQHF
TRBV7-2	CASSLRAGGNQPQHF
TRBV29-1	CSVAPGTGLETQYF
TRBV6-1	CASSERPGSYEQYF
TRBV2	CASTLGTSGSRTDTQYF
TRBV23-1	CASTGTGSPNEQFF
TRBV11-2	CASSLRLAGNYEQYF
TRBV12-2	CASRFGGALRGTDTQYF
TRBV6-5	CASMGQGAGDTEAFF
TRBV11-2	CASSLVTLGTGGTDTQYF
TRBV19	CASSIWLAGAYYEQYF
TRBV7-9	CASSQVAGGEKLFF
TRBV7-9	CASSQTGGAGTEAFF
TRBV3-1/TRBV3-2	CASSHSTGNTEAFF
TRBV3-1/TRBV3-2	CANERVSDRVTKGAKNIQYF